The rows below give T cell receptor beta chains drawn from one sample of a study of radiotherapy plus CTLA-4 blockade in lung cancer. Method: immunoSEQ multiplex PCR; TCRdb's copy keeps in-frame clones and lacks some. This table has about 28,000 clones, 60% to 80% appearing once. The sample in question was peripheral blood, obtained from a patient treated with radiotherapy plus ipilimumab. Receptor source: a human donor with non-small cell lung cancer who had stable disease on radiotherapy plus ipilimumab. The CDR3 runs from the conserved cysteine through the conserved F or W. The D gene is left open where the match is weak. Only part of the rows carry a size: once, few, many, or a class if the clone is expanded.

d_call	v_call	clone_size	j_call	cdr3_nt	cdr3_aa
TRBD2	TRBV7-6	NA	TRBJ2-1	TGTGCCAGCAGCTTAGCAGTAGCTAGCGGGTCCTACAATGAGCAGTTCTTC	CASSLAVASGSYNEQFF
NA	TRBV19	NA	TRBJ1-1	TGTGCCAGTAGTGGAGTAAGGGAAGCTTTCTTT	CASSGVREAFF
NA	TRBV9	NA	TRBJ2-7	TGTGCCAGCAGCGTAGCAAACGGCTACGAGCAGTACTTC	CASSVANGYEQYF
TRBD1	TRBV27	NA	TRBJ2-6	TGTGCCAGCAGTCCGACAGGGGGTAGCTCTGGGGCCAACGTCCTGACTTTC	CASSPTGGSSGANVLTF
NA	TRBV5-4	NA	TRBJ1-2	TGTGCCAGCAGCCCCGGGGGAGCTAACTATGGCTACACCTTC	CASSPGGANYGYTF
NA	TRBV6-5	NA	TRBJ1-2	TGTGCCAGCAGTTACACAGACTATGGCTACACCTTC	CASSYTDYGYTF
TRBD1	TRBV7-2	NA	TRBJ1-3	TGTGCCAGCAGCCAGGGGGGGGGCGCGTATGGAAACACCATATATTTT	CASSQGGGAYGNTIYF
TRBD1	TRBV27	NA	TRBJ1-2	TGTGCCAGCAGTGGGACAGGGGTTATGGGCTACACCTTC	CASSGTGVMGYTF
TRBD1	TRBV7-2	NA	TRBJ1-1	TGTGCCAGCAGCTGGGGACAGGGTCTGGGAAGTCTGAACACTGAAGCTTTCTTT	CASSWGQGLGSLNTEAFF
NA	TRBV19	NA	TRBJ2-1	TGTGCCAGTAGCTCAGGGAGGTCTGAGCAGTTCTTC	CASSSGRSEQFF
TRBD2	TRBV14	NA	TRBJ2-1	TGTGCCAGCAGCCAAGATGAAGGACTAGCACTCTACAATGAGCAGTTCTTC	CASSQDEGLALYNEQFF
NA	TRBV28	few	TRBJ1-1	TGTGCCAGCTTGAAGTTACCCGGGACGGGGTTAACTGAAGCTTTCTTT	CASLKLPGTGLTEAFF
NA	TRBV7-9	NA	TRBJ1-4	TGTGCCAGCAGCATTTGGACCCATGCAACTAATGAAAAACTGTTTTTT	CASSIWTHATNEKLFF
TRBD1	TRBV5-6	NA	TRBJ1-1	TGTGCCAGCAGCCGCCGCTGGGACAGGGAAAACACTGAAGCTTTCTTT	CASSRRWDRENTEAFF
TRBD1	TRBV5-4	NA	TRBJ1-1	TGTGCCAGCAGCCAGACAGGGGGAACTGAAGCTTTCTTT	CASSQTGGTEAFF
NA	TRBV5-1	NA	TRBJ1-2	TGCGCCAGCAGCTTGGAAAGTGGGGGGCCGGGGAAAGGCTACACCTTC	CASSLESGGPGKGYTF
NA	TRBV15	NA	TRBJ2-7	TGTGCCACCAGCAGACCCGGCTCGGGCGAGCAGTACTTC	CATSRPGSGEQYF
NA	TRBV6-1	NA	TRBJ1-1	TGTGCCAGCAGCCACCGGGACACTGAAGCTTTCTTT	CASSHRDTEAFF
NA	TRBV6-6	NA	TRBJ1-5	TGTGCCAGCAGTGGTGGGGCGGGCAATCAGCCCCAGCATTTT	CASSGGAGNQPQHF
TRBD2	TRBV7-3	NA	TRBJ2-1	TGTGCCAGCAGCGCCACTTCTGGCGGGGGAAGGGGCGATGAGCAGTTCTTC	CASSATSGGGRGDEQFF
NA	TRBV7-6	NA	TRBJ1-6	TGTGCCAGCAGCTTGAATAATTCACCCCTCCACTTT	CASSLNNSPLHF
NA	TRBV5-6	few	TRBJ1-2	TGTGCCAGCAGCTGGCGGGGGTATGGCTACACCTTC	CASSWRGYGYTF
NA	TRBV2	once	TRBJ2-3	TGTGCCAGCAGTCGGGACAGCTCACTAGCGGAGACAGATACGCAGTATTTT	CASSRDSSLAETDTQYF
TRBD1	TRBV6-5	NA	TRBJ1-5	TGTGCCAGCAGGGACAGGGGCAATCAGCCCCAGCATTTT	CASRDRGNQPQHF
TRBD1	TRBV27	NA	TRBJ1-1	TGTGCCAGCAGTCTCGTACCGGGGACAGAGAAAGCTTTCTTT	CASSLVPGTEKAFF
NA	TRBV27	NA	TRBJ2-2	TGTGCCAGCAGTTTGTGGCCCGGGGAGCTGTTTTTT	CASSLWPGELFF
NA	TRBV5-1	NA	TRBJ1-4	TGCGCCAGCAGCGAGGGATCAACTAATGAAAAACTGTTTTTT	CASSEGSTNEKLFF
NA	TRBV5-1	NA	TRBJ1-6	TGCGCCAGCAGCTCGAACCTTAATTCACCCCTCCACTTT	CASSSNLNSPLHF
NA	TRBV5-4	NA	TRBJ1-2	TGTGCCAGCAGCTTGGTGGGGGGGCGCGCGGCCGGAAGTGGCTACACCTTC	CASSLVGGRAAGSGYTF
NA	TRBV7-9	NA	TRBJ2-5	TGTGCCAGCAGCTTACCCGGACAAGAGACCCAGTACTTC	CASSLPGQETQYF
NA	TRBV6-5	NA	TRBJ2-7	TGTGCCACGACACAGTTCTACGAGCAGTACTTC	CATTQFYEQYF
NA	TRBV15	NA	TRBJ1-3	TGTGCCACCAGCAGAGATCTCTGGGGAACTGGAAACACCATATATTTT	CATSRDLWGTGNTIYF
NA	TRBV6-5	NA	TRBJ1-2	TGTGCCAGCAGTTACTCGAATGTAGTGGCCGGGGGCTACACCTTC	CASSYSNVVAGGYTF
NA	TRBV10-2	NA	TRBJ2-2	TGCGCCAGCAGTGTGCAAGGGGAGCTGTTTTTT	CASSVQGELFF
TRBD1	TRBV15	NA	TRBJ2-3	TGTGCCACCAGCAGTGGACAGGGAATACCCACAGATACGCAGTATTTT	CATSSGQGIPTDTQYF
TRBD1	TRBV10-1	few	TRBJ1-3	TGCGCCAGCAGTGACGGACAGGGAATCCCTGGAAACACCATATATTTT	CASSDGQGIPGNTIYF
NA	TRBV6-1	NA	TRBJ1-2	TGTGCCAGCATTCCGGACGGAAGCTATGGCTACACCTTC	CASIPDGSYGYTF
NA	TRBV6-5	NA	TRBJ1-5	TGTGCCAGCAGCGGGACACCCAGCAATCAGCCCCAGCATTTT	CASSGTPSNQPQHF
NA	TRBV9	NA	TRBJ2-3	TGTGCCAGCAGCCCTGGAGTGGATACGCAGTATTTT	CASSPGVDTQYF
NA	TRBV29-1	NA	TRBJ1-1	TGCAGCGTTGGGGGGAAGGGGGGGGGTCCTGAAGCTTTCTTT	CSVGGKGGGPEAFF
TRBD1	TRBV7-8	NA	TRBJ1-6	TGTGCCAGCAGCTTAGGCGGCAGGGGGGTACGCAATTCACCCCTCCACTTT	CASSLGGRGVRNSPLHF
TRBD1	TRBV5-6	NA	TRBJ2-1	TGTGCCAGCAGCTTCCGGGACAGCTACAATGAGCAGTTCTTC	CASSFRDSYNEQFF
NA	TRBV28	NA	TRBJ1-1	TGTGCCAGCAGTCCGGGACTGGGGGTTTTGAACACTGAAGCTTTCTTT	CASSPGLGVLNTEAFF
TRBD1	TRBV19	NA	TRBJ1-2	TGTGCCAGTAGACTACAGGGGCCAAAGGGCTACACCTTC	CASRLQGPKGYTF
NA	TRBV19	once	TRBJ1-2	TGTGCCAGTAGCCCAAGTCGGGGTCGGGGCTACACCTTC	CASSPSRGRGYTF
NA	TRBV18	NA	TRBJ2-1	TGTGCCAGCTCACCCCAGGGGGGCTACAATGAGCAGTTCTTC	CASSPQGGYNEQFF
TRBD2	TRBV7-6	NA	TRBJ2-7	TGTGCCAGCAGCCGCTTATTAGCGGGGGTCCACGAGCAGTACTTC	CASSRLLAGVHEQYF
TRBD1	TRBV5-4	NA	TRBJ2-1	TGTGCCAGCAGCGCCGGGACAGGGGTCTACAATGAGCAGTTCTTC	CASSAGTGVYNEQFF
NA	TRBV6-1	NA	TRBJ1-6	TGTGCCAGCAGTCCAATCCTCGGCTTGGGGTCACCCCTCCACTTT	CASSPILGLGSPLHF
NA	TRBV2	NA	TRBJ2-5	TGTGCCAGCCATCTAGCTGCTAGCGTAAAGACCCAGTACTTC	CASHLAASVKTQYF
TRBD1	TRBV6-5	NA	TRBJ2-2	TGTGCCAGCATCCCTGGGACAGGGGCAACCGGGGAGCTGTTTTTT	CASIPGTGATGELFF
NA	TRBV28	NA	TRBJ2-3	TGTGCCAGCAGTCAACAAAAACAGCCCCAGTATTTT	CASSQQKQPQYF
NA	TRBV5-4	NA	TRBJ1-1	TGTGCCAGCAGCTTGGTAGGGGCGTCCACTGAAGCTTTCTTT	CASSLVGASTEAFF
TRBD1	TRBV7-3	few	TRBJ2-6	TGTGCCAGCAGCTTAAGAGGCACAGGGGGCTTTGCTGGGGCCAACGTCCTGACTTTC	CASSLRGTGGFAGANVLTF